One sample yielded the 24 T cell receptor beta chains listed below, sequenced in a study of blood T cell repertoires in COVID-19. The data were produced by immunoSEQ multiplex PCR, yet TCRdb's version contains in-frame clones alone and is incomplete. The sample includes approximately 54,000 clones, 85% to 90% seen only once; the top ten take about 4.2%. The sequenced sample consisted of peripheral blood. These receptors were collected from an elderly man with active COVID-19.

The rearrangement joins TRBV19 to TRBJ1-5; D gene unclear. CDR1 and CDR2 from the germline V gene are LNHDA and SQIVND (reference sequence). The CDR3 is 13 amino acids. Trimming left V 5 bases short and J 2 bases short, with 7 bases between. The CDR3 bases are TGTGCCAGTAGTGCGTCGGGCAATCAGCCCCAGCATTTT. It translates to CASSASGNQPQHF.

The gene calls are TRBV6-6 and TRBJ1-5; 9 bases line up with TRBD1. CDR1 and CDR2 from the germline V gene are MNHNY and SVGAGI (reference sequence). Trimming removed 7 bases from V and 6 bases from J; junction bases left unmatched: 7. The CDR3 extends over 14 amino acids. The CDR3 nucleotides read TGTGCCAGCACGGGACAGGGACGGTCTCAGCCCCAGCATTTT. Its protein product is CASTGQGRSQPQHF.

This clone has a single count. The rearrangement links TRBV3-1 (or the pseudogene TRBV3-2) to TRBJ1-4, with 8 positions matching TRBD1. The CDR3 contains 15 residues. V lost 2 bases, J lost 8 bases, and 7 bases stayed unmatched. Germline CDR1 and CDR2: LGHDT and YNNKEL (reference sequence). The CDR3 sequence: CASSQNAGGREKLFF. The DNA for the CDR3 is TGTGCCAGCAGCCAAAATGCAGGGGGCCGGGAAAAACTGTTTTTT.

This chain uses TRBV5-4 with TRBJ2-3; TRBD2 might be the D (5 bases). V lost 3 bases, J lost 0 bases, and 11 bases lay in between. This CDR3 contains 15 residues. Germline assignment: CDR1 SGHNT and CDR2 YYREEE (reference sequence). The CDR3: CASSSGGSSTDTQYF. The CDR3 region has the DNA TGTGCCAGCAGCTCCGGCGGGTCTAGCACAGATACGCAGTATTTT.

The chain employs TRBV10-1 and TRBJ2-5; 8 bases agree with TRBD2. V was pared by 7 bases and J by 5 bases, with 15 bases of the junction left unmatched. The V gene's germline CDR1 is WNHNN and CDR2 SYGVQD (reference sequence). There are 16 residues in the CDR3. This CDR3 reads CASTRPGLEYWETQYF. The CDR3 region has the DNA TGCGCCAGCACCCGTCCGGGACTAGAATACTGGGAGACCCAGTACTTC.

The chain carries TRBV20-1 and TRBJ2-7; D is uncertain. Trimming removed 2 bases at V and 3 bases at J, with 5 bases between. In germline, CDR1 is DFQATT, CDR2 SNEGSKA (reference sequence). The CDR3 runs to 11 residues. CDR3 in DNA: TGCAGTGCTAGATCTAGCTACGAGCAGTACTTC. Translated, it gives CSARSSYEQYF.

The chain is built from TRBV9 and TRBJ1-1, with no clear D. This CDR3 is 14 amino acids long. Germline V CDR1 and CDR2: SGDLS, YYNGEE. Trimming shortened V by 0 bases and J by 0 bases, and 6 bases separated the two germline ends. DNA for the CDR3: TGTGCCAGCAGCGTAGATCCGGTGAACACTGAAGCTTTCTTT. This gives the protein CASSVDPVNTEAFF.

V gene TRBV7-2 combines with J gene TRBJ2-4; tentatively, D is TRBD1 (5 bases). The CDR3 length is 14 residues. Trimming left V 1 base short and J 8 bases short, with 12 bases between. Looked up from germline, CDR1 is SGHTA and CDR2 is FQGNSA. CDR3 sequence: CASSLDRTSDIQYF. CDR3 coding DNA: TGTGCCAGCAGCTTAGATAGGACAAGTGACATTCAGTACTTC.

The CDR3 DNA reads TGTGCCAGCAGCGTCCAGCAAGCTAGCGGGAGGGCCGCTCTCCCGACAGATACGCAGTATTTT. Translating gives CASSVQQASGRAALPTDTQYF. The chain is built from TRBV9 and TRBJ2-3, with TRBD2 matching 12 bases. V was clipped by 2 bases and J by 3 bases; unmatched bases: 19. The CDR3 spans 21 residues. Germline-derived CDR1 and CDR2 are SGDLS and YYNGEE.

The CDR3 sequence is CSGRAGYEQFF. The CDR3 DNA reads TGCAGTGGTAGGGCCGGGTATGAGCAGTTCTTC. The chain recombines TRBV20-1 with TRBJ2-1, with no clear D. This CDR3 region has 11 residues. The V end was cut by 7 bases, the J end by 8 bases, with 12 bases between. Germline loops: CDR1 DFQATT, CDR2 SNEGSKA (reference sequence).

This chain joins TRBV4-2 and TRBJ1-1; perhaps TRBD1 as D (6 bases). The germline V gene encodes CDR1 LGHNA and CDR2 YNFKEQ. V shed 1 base and J shed 0 bases, with 15 bases lying between them. This CDR3 contains 17 residues. The CDR3 region has the DNA TGTGCCAGCAGCCAAGGACAGGCCAGAATCTTGAACACTGAAGCTTTCTTT. This encodes CASSQGQARILNTEAFF.

The V and J genes are TRBV7-9 and TRBJ2-5; TRBD1 matches at 9 bases. With V trimmed by 0 bases and J by 4 bases, 9 bases remained unmatched. This CDR3 has 17 amino acids. Germline-derived CDR1 and CDR2 are SEHNR and FQNEAQ (reference sequence). The CDR3 nucleotides read TGTGCCAGCAGCTTAGCATCAGACAGGGGGGTGCGAGAGACCCAGTACTTC. Its protein product is CASSLASDRGVRETQYF.

The V and J genes are TRBV15 and TRBJ2-3, with TRBD2 as a possible D gene (6 bases). V was trimmed by 0 bases and J by 1 base, leaving 14 bases between them. The CDR3 has 17 residues. Germline CDR1 reads LNHNV; CDR2 reads YYDKDF (reference sequence). CDR3 region: CATSRDRGGQRTDTQYF. In nucleotides, the CDR3 is TGTGCCACCAGCAGAGATCGAGGAGGGCAACGCACAGATACGCAGTATTTT.

The chain links TRBV19 to TRBJ2-2, with 10 positions matching TRBD1. V lost 4 bases to trimming and J lost 3 bases; unmatched junction nucleotides: 5. This CDR3 has 16 residues. Germline CDR1 reads LNHDA; CDR2 reads SQIVND (reference sequence). The CDR3 bases are TGTGCCAGTAGTACTCCGGGACAGGGGTACACCGGGGAGCTGTTTTTT. Residues: CASSTPGQGYTGELFF.

The chain is built from TRBV28 and TRBJ2-5; D uncertain. The ends were cut back, 3 bases at V and 3 bases at J, with 8 bases in the middle. Germline V CDR1 and CDR2: MDHEN, SYDVKM. The CDR3 is 13 amino acids. The DNA for the CDR3 is TGTGCCAGCAGTTTTATTCCAGAAGAGACCCAGTACTTC. This codes for CASSFIPEETQYF.

The gene calls are TRBV6-5 and TRBJ2-5; TRBD1 agrees at 7 bases. CDR1 is MNHEY, CDR2 SVGAGI, per germline. The V gene end was trimmed by 6 bases and the J gene end by 1 base; junction bases not matched to a gene: 8. The CDR3 loop spans 15 amino acids. The CDR3 is CASRRTGTVQETQYF. In nucleotides, the CDR3 is TGTGCCAGCAGGCGGACCGGGACAGTCCAAGAGACCCAGTACTTC.

The genes are TRBV5-4 and TRBJ1-6; D gene uncertain. Germline assignment: CDR1 SGHNT and CDR2 YYREEE (reference sequence). V lost 4 bases and J lost 8, with 7 bases in between. The length of the CDR3 is 12 residues. The CDR3 DNA is TGTGCCAGCAGCCTCCTAGATTCACCCCTCCACTTT. Translation: CASSLLDSPLHF.

This clone was counted only a few times. The chain recombines TRBV20-1 with TRBJ2-7, with 10 bases identical to TRBD1. Germline loops: CDR1 DFQATT, CDR2 SNEGSKA (reference sequence). This CDR3 has 13 residues. The V gene end was trimmed by 3 bases and the J gene end by 3 bases; junction bases not matched to a gene: 2. As DNA, the CDR3 is TGCAGTGCTAGTGGACAGGGGGACTACGAGCAGTACTTC. This sequence encodes CSASGQGDYEQYF.

The rearrangement uses TRBV19 and TRBJ2-7; 11 nucleotides match TRBD2. The CDR3 covers 15 residues. J was trimmed by 6 bases and V by 1 base; bases with no gene match: 5. Germline V gives CDR1 LNHDA, CDR2 SQIVND (reference sequence). The CDR3 DNA reads TGTGCCAGTAGTATAGTACTAGCGGGAGTAGGCGAGCAGTACTTC. Translated, it gives CASSIVLAGVGEQYF.

The chain recombines TRBV18 with TRBJ1-1; TRBD1 agrees at 7 bases. This CDR3 has 14 amino acids. Germline V lookup: CDR1 KGHSH, CDR2 LQKENI. After removal of 2 bases from V and 1 base from J, the junction contained 1 base not matched to a gene. The CDR3 loop is CASSPRQGNTEAFF. CDR3 in DNA: TGTGCCAGCTCACCAAGACAGGGGAACACTGAAGCTTTCTTT.

The rearrangement uses TRBV7-3 and TRBJ1-1; 9 positions match TRBD1. Germline V lookup: CDR1 SGHTA, CDR2 FQGTGA. The V and J ends lost 5 bases and 5 bases, in that order; junction bases with no gene match: 9. CDR3 length equals 15 residues. For the CDR3, the DNA is TGTGCCAGCAGCAGCTACGGGACAGGGAGGACTGAAGCTTTCTTT. Its translation: CASSSYGTGRTEAFF.

CDR3 nucleotide sequence: TGTGCCAGCAGCTTTCAATCCGGGACTAGCGAATACAATGAGCAGTTCTTC. Amino acids: CASSFQSGTSEYNEQFF. V and J are TRBV13 and TRBJ2-1; 10 bases are shared with TRBD2. Unmatched junction bases numbered 9, after V lost 3 bases and J lost 4 bases. In germline, CDR1 is PRHDT, CDR2 FYEKMQ (reference sequence). CDR3 length: 17 amino acids.

The chain links TRBV19 to TRBJ2-4; TRBD1 aligns across 7 bases. Looked up from germline, CDR1 is LNHDA and CDR2 is SQIVND (reference sequence). V trimming: 2 bases; J trimming: 4 bases; junction bases outside the gene matches: 5. CDR3 length: 15 amino acids. CDR3 amino acids: CASSIRQGVKNIQYF. The CDR3 DNA follows: TGTGCCAGTAGTATACGACAGGGTGTTAAAAACATTCAGTACTTC.

The rearrangement uses TRBV9 and TRBJ2-1, with TRBD2 matching over 9 bases. The J segment lost 3 bases and the V segment lost 0 bases, leaving 7 bases of the junction unmatched. The CDR3 loop spans 17 amino acids. Germline V gene data show CDR1 as SGDLS and CDR2 as YYNGEE. CDR3: CASSVDSGRGLYNEQFF. For the CDR3, the DNA is TGTGCCAGCAGCGTAGATAGCGGGAGAGGTCTCTACAATGAGCAGTTCTTC.